The entry below describes one T cell receptor (beta chain). Using immunoSEQ multiplex PCR, the repertoire was profiled, and TCRdb retains in-frame clones only, with some absent. The sample yields approximately 93,000 clones, 70% to 90% seen once. V lost 10 bases and J lost 0; bases outside the gene matches: 7. In germline, CDR1 is SNHLY, CDR2 FYNNEI. The CDR3 sequence is 14 residues long. This record comes from a study of blood T cell repertoires in COVID-19. This rearrangement joins TRBV2 to TRBJ2-7; the match to TRBD2 covers 9 bases. Sequences were obtained from peripheral blood. This clonotype originated in a man aged 60-69 years with acute or convalescent COVID-19. The CDR3 sequence: CATKLAGYSYEQYF. The CDR3 bases are TGTGCCACCAAACTAGCGGGTTACTCCTACGAGCAGTACTTC.